This TCR beta chain was documented in a study of response to subunit inactivated influenza vaccine. Overall study findings and caveats: That few new T cells are recruited by each seasonal influenza vaccination was the authors' suggestion.

This clonotype was counted only a few times. The antigen is unknown. The CDR3 spans 17 residues. Trimming at V came to 4 bases and at J to 2 bases, leaving 11 bases not matched to a gene. Germline CDR1 reads SGHKS; CDR2 reads YYEKEE (reference sequence). TCRdb fed the RT-PCR reads into MiXCR, producing one record per CDR3 protein. Found here are around 650,000 distinct CDR3 sequences, approximately 14% of them singletons; the top ten hold around a tenth. The V call is TRBV5-5, the J call TRBJ2-3, with 9 bases aligning to TRBD1. Source: PBMCs from blood, taken less than 13 days after vaccination. The source is a man between 45 and 60 years old who received an inactivated influenza vaccine. In DNA, the CDR3 is TGTGCCAGCAGCCCGAAATGGGGACAGGGAGCCACAGATACGCAGTATTTT. Its protein is CASSPKWGQGATDTQYF.